The source of this T cell receptor (beta chain) is a study of blood T cell repertoires in COVID-19. The CDR3 consists of 15 residues. Germline CDR1 and CDR2: SGDLS and YYNGEE. V lost 2 bases to trimming and J lost 6 bases; unmatched junction nucleotides: 8. The table came from immunoSEQ multiplex PCR; TCRdb's copy has only in-frame clones and leaves some out. The sample lists about 670,000 clones; more than 80% were seen once. The V and J genes are TRBV9 and TRBJ2-1, with 7 positions matching TRBD1. This clonotype was obtained from a woman aged 18-35 years with acute or convalescent COVID-19. Specimen: peripheral blood. The CDR3: CASSVRDSYTNEQFF. CDR3 sequence (DNA): TGTGCCAGCAGCGTCCGGGACAGCTATACCAATGAGCAGTTCTTC.